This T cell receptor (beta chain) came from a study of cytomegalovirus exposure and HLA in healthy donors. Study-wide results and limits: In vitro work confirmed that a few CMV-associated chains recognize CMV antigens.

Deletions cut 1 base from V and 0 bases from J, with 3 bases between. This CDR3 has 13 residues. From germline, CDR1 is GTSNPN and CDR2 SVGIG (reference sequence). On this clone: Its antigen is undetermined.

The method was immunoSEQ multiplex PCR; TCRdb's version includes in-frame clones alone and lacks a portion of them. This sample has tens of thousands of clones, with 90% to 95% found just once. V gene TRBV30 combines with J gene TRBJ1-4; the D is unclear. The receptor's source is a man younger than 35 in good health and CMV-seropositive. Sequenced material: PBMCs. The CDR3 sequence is CAWSASTNEKLFF. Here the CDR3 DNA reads TGTGCCTGGAGTGCCTCAACTAATGAAAAACTGTTTTTT.